Listed here is a single T cell receptor beta chain. The CDR3 is made up of 18 amino acids. V shed 0 bases and J 4 bases; nucleotides not matched to a gene: 12. CDR1 and CDR2 from the germline V gene are MNHEY and SMNVEV (reference sequence). The data belong to a study of blood T cell repertoires in COVID-19. Overall study: Samples taken during acute and convalescent COVID-19 were collected in the United States, Italy and Spain. Sources were T cells, B-cell-depleted T cells, or PBMCs; the material itself was cDNA or gDNA.

Data came from immunoSEQ multiplex PCR; TCRdb stores just in-frame clones and leaves some out. Of hundreds of thousands of clones listed, about 87% are singletons. Participants spanned ages about 18 to 90 years and resided in over 20 US areas. Self-reported history from a screening survey and questionnaire set each donor's cohort. This sequence joins TRBV27 and TRBJ1-2; 9 bases are a match to TRBD1. The sequenced sample consisted of PBMCs or T cells enriched from blood (not recorded which). This clonotype originated in a man aged 30-40 years who had recovered from COVID-19. The CDR3 loop reads CASSLSGDRVSLVYGYTF. The CDR3 DNA sequence: TGTGCCAGCAGTTTATCTGGGGACAGGGTTTCGCTCGTCTATGGCTACACCTTC.